Following are 8 T cell receptor beta chains from one sample sequenced in a study of cytomegalovirus exposure and HLA in healthy donors. PCR amplification relied on 60 Vbeta primers (plus 13 Jbeta primers). Profiling relied on immunoSEQ multiplex PCR, and the TCRdb table lists in-frame clones only, not all of them. The sample records roughly 190,000 clones, about four fifths being singletons. The sequenced sample consisted of PBMCs. The receptor set was obtained from a man aged 40-49 years in good health and CMV-seropositive.

This clone came up once. The chain employs TRBV9 and TRBJ2-7, with D maybe TRBD1 (6 bases). Germline V gene data show CDR1 as SGDLS and CDR2 as YYNGEE. V lost 3 bases, J lost 3 bases, and 10 bases lay in between. This CDR3 is built from 13 residues. This CDR3 is CASSGPGVYEQYF. CDR3 bases: TGTGCCAGCAGCGGACCAGGGGTCTACGAGCAGTACTTC.

Here the CDR3 reads CASSLARETQYF. The CDR3 DNA follows: TGCGCCAGCAGCTTGGCCCGAGAGACCCAGTACTTC. J is TRBJ2-5 and V is TRBV5-1, with D hard to call. The CDR3 consists of 12 residues. V lost 0 bases to trimming and J lost 4 bases, with 4 bases between them. The germline V gene encodes CDR1 SGHRS and CDR2 YFSETQ.

On this clone: One end of the junction is discordant with germline, which a read error may explain. The V and J genes are TRBV6-1 and TRBJ2-3; D gene unclear. The CDR3 totals 11 residues. Per germline, CDR1 MNHNS and CDR2 SASEGT. This CDR3 is CASSETYRQDF. The CDR3 DNA follows: TGTGCCAGCAGTGAAACCTATAGGCAGGATTTT.

V and J are TRBV11-3 and TRBJ2-3; a weak D match, TRBD1 (6 bases). Per germline, CDR1 SGHNT and CDR2 YENEEA. CDR3 length: 15 amino acids. The V end lost 5 bases, the J end lost 0 bases, and 12 bases lay between the germline ends. The CDR3 coding sequence is TGTGCCAGCAGCGCCCAGGGGAGTAGCACAGATACGCAGTATTTT. This sequence encodes CASSAQGSSTDTQYF.

This clone came up once. V usage is TRBV7-2 and J usage is TRBJ2-5, with D perhaps TRBD2 (6 bases). Germline V gene data show CDR1 as SGHTA and CDR2 as FQGNSA. The CDR3 covers 14 residues. V lost 4 bases to trimming and J lost 5 bases, with 14 bases between them. CDR3 residues: CASSSTGTGETQYF. In DNA form, the CDR3 reads TGTGCCAGCAGCTCAACCGGGACTGGGGAGACCCAGTACTTC.

V usage is TRBV29-1 and J usage is TRBJ1-1; tentative D call: TRBD1 (6 bases). V was cut by 5 bases and J by 8 bases, with 15 bases left in between. There are 12 residues in the CDR3. Germline values: CDR1 SQVTM, CDR2 ANQGSEA. CDR3 nucleotide sequence: TGCAGCGTTCTGGGGACATTATCAGAAGCTTTCTTT. This sequence encodes CSVLGTLSEAFF.

The gene calls are TRBV4-1 and TRBJ1-3, with 9 positions matching TRBD1. The germline gives CDR1 MGHRA, CDR2 YSYEKL. The V and J ends lost 2 bases and 5 bases, in that order; junction bases with no gene match: 7. CDR3 length equals 16 residues. The CDR3 DNA reads as TGCGCCAGCAGCCAATTCGTAACAGGGGGCAGAAACACCATATATTTT. Its translation: CASSQFVTGGRNTIYF.

CDR3 loop: CASKDGTNDEQYF. The CDR3 DNA is TGCGCCAGCAAGGACGGGACAAACGACGAGCAGTACTTC. The chain joins TRBV5-1 to TRBJ2-7, with a tentative D call TRBD1 (6 bases). The length of the CDR3 is 13 residues. CDR1 and CDR2 from the germline V gene are SGHRS and YFSETQ. Between the trimmed V and J ends, which lost 6 bases and 5 bases, there was a span of 15 bases.